The 2 T cell receptor beta chains below all came from one sample that was sequenced in a study of blood T cell repertoires in COVID-19. Sequencing used immunoSEQ multiplex PCR; TCRdb keeps in-frame clones, though not all of them. The sample includes around 250,000 clones, roughly nine tenths of them seen just once. The sample taken for sequencing was peripheral blood. The receptor set was obtained from a man in his sixties with acute or convalescent COVID-19.

Only a few counts were recorded for this clone. The V and J genes are TRBV19 and TRBJ1-2; D uncertain. The germline gives CDR1 LNHDA, CDR2 SQIVND (reference sequence). CDR3 length: 13 residues. V gave up 4 bases and J gave up 6 bases, with 12 bases separating them. CDR3 in amino acids: CASSTRHSDGYTF. For the CDR3, the DNA is TGTGCCAGTAGTACCAGACACTCGGATGGCTACACCTTC.

This clone was counted between two and nine times. CDR3 loop: CASSPPGQGNSPLHF. The CDR3 coding sequence is TGTGCCAGCAGCCCCCCGGGACAGGGGAATTCACCCCTCCACTTT. The chain employs TRBV7-9 and TRBJ1-6; 10 bases map to TRBD1. This CDR3 region has 15 residues. CDR1 SEHNR and CDR2 FQNEAQ come from the germline V gene (reference sequence). J lost 7 bases, V lost 5 bases, and 5 bases had no gene match.